A single sample is the source of the 15 T cell receptor beta chains below, sequenced in a study of cytomegalovirus exposure and HLA in healthy donors. The study ran its PCR with 60 Vbeta and 13 Jbeta primers. Assay: immunoSEQ multiplex PCR; the TCRdb copy retains only in-frame clones and omits some. In total, the table holds tens of thousands of clones. Sequencing used PBMCs. The receptors were sampled from a middle-aged man in good health and CMV-seronegative.

V gene TRBV5-1 combines with J gene TRBJ2-7; D is unresolved. Germline values: CDR1 SGHRS, CDR2 YFSETQ. V lost 0 bases and J lost 2, with 6 bases in between. The CDR3 contains 13 residues. The CDR3 here is CASSLEPTYEQYF. DNA for the CDR3: TGCGCCAGCAGCTTGGAGCCGACCTACGAGCAGTACTTC.

V and J are TRBV11-1 and TRBJ2-1, with 8 bases fitting TRBD1. This CDR3 region has 15 residues. Germline assignment: CDR1 SGHAT and CDR2 FQDESV (reference sequence). V shed 3 bases and J 4 bases; nucleotides not matched to a gene: 5. CDR3 DNA: TGTGCCAGCAGCTTCCTCGGACAGGGTTACAATGAGCAGTTCTTC. As protein: CASSFLGQGYNEQFF.

The chain joins TRBV5-1 to TRBJ2-5; no definite D call. The CDR3 sequence is 13 residues long. Germline CDR1 and CDR2: SGHRS and YFSETQ. Trimming removed 2 bases from V and 5 bases from J, with 10 bases in between. The CDR3 DNA follows: TGCGCCAGCAGCTTTAGCTTCGGGGAGACCCAGTACTTC. Translation gives CASSFSFGETQYF. The full variable domain, in which reference TRBV5-1 and TRBJ2-5 provide the parts outside the CDR3, is KAGVTQTPRYLIKTRGQQVTLSCSPISGHRSVSWYQQTPGQGLQFLFEYFSETQRNKGNFPGRFSGRQFSNSRSEMNVSTLELGDSALYLCASSFSFGETQYFGPGTRLLVL.

The chain carries TRBV30 and TRBJ1-2; 8 bases line up with TRBD1. The CDR3 sequence is 13 residues long. Germline V gene lookup returns CDR1 GTSNPN and CDR2 SVGIG (reference sequence). The V gene end was trimmed by 2 bases and the J gene end by 8 bases; junction bases not matched to a gene: 7. The CDR3 coding sequence is TGTGCCTGGAGTAGGCAGGGGGCGTTCGGCTACACCTTC. Its translation: CAWSRQGAFGYTF.

The rearrangement links TRBV30 to TRBJ2-3; TRBD1 is a possible D gene (5 bases). Germline values: CDR1 GTSNPN, CDR2 SVGIG (reference sequence). CDR3 size: 14 residues. Between the trimmed V and J ends, which lost 3 bases and 0 bases, there was a span of 10 bases. Written as DNA, the CDR3 is TGTGCCTGGAGAGTGGGGCTGAGCACAGATACGCAGTATTTT. It encodes CAWRVGLSTDTQYF.

The chain is built from TRBV2 and TRBJ2-7, with a tentative D call TRBD1 (6 bases). Trimming removed 4 bases from V and 4 bases from J, with 17 bases in between. Germline CDR1 SNHLY, CDR2 FYNNEI. The length of the CDR3 is 15 residues. The CDR3 region is CASSVPTGYLYEQYF. DNA of the CDR3: TGTGCCAGCAGTGTGCCCACAGGGTATCTGTACGAGCAGTACTTC.

V usage is TRBV18 and J usage is TRBJ1-6, with D possibly TRBD1 on 5 matching bases. Trimming removed 5 bases at V and 10 bases at J, with 9 bases between. This CDR3 has 12 residues. Germline lookup yields CDR1 KGHSH and CDR2 LQKENI. The CDR3 reads CASSSGDSPLHF. For the CDR3, the DNA is TGTGCCAGCTCATCGGGGGACTCACCCCTCCACTTT.

The chain joins TRBV7-6 to TRBJ2-7; the D gene is possibly TRBD1 (7 bases). Trimming cost V 2 bases and J 2 bases, with 13 bases left between them. This CDR3 is built from 15 residues. Germline V gene lookup returns CDR1 SGHVS and CDR2 FNYEAQ. This chain's CDR3 is CASSLYRRGAYEQYF. The CDR3 DNA sequence: TGTGCCAGCAGCTTATATCGCAGGGGGGCCTACGAGCAGTACTTC.

The chain employs TRBV5-6 and TRBJ1-6; D remains ambiguous. Germline loops: CDR1 SGHDT, CDR2 YYEEEE. Trimming shortened V by 4 bases and J by 3 bases, and 11 bases separated the two germline ends. The CDR3 sequence is 15 residues long. CDR3 in amino acids: CASSDDSSYNSPLHF. In DNA form, the CDR3 reads TGTGCCAGCAGCGACGACTCCAGCTATAATTCACCCCTCCACTTT.

The chain carries TRBV5-4 and TRBJ2-7; 10 positions match TRBD2. From germline, CDR1 is SGHNT and CDR2 YYREEE (reference sequence). The V segment lost 4 bases and the J segment 0 bases; nucleotides outside the gene matches: 4. This CDR3 is 15 amino acids long. The CDR3 spells CASSRASGGSYEQYF. In DNA form, the CDR3 reads TGTGCCAGCAGCCGGGCTAGCGGGGGCTCCTACGAGCAGTACTTC.

The V gene is TRBV19, the J gene TRBJ2-6; no reliable D call. V gave up 1 base and J gave up 1 base, with 5 bases separating them. Per germline, CDR1 LNHDA and CDR2 SQIVND (reference sequence). The CDR3 has 15 amino acids. CDR3 in amino acids: CASSIGASGANVLTF. CDR3 coding DNA: TGTGCCAGTAGTATAGGGGCTTCTGGGGCCAACGTCCTGACTTTC.

The chain carries TRBV27 and TRBJ2-7; 7 positions match TRBD1. This CDR3 contains 14 residues. Germline-derived CDR1 and CDR2 are MNHEY and SMNVEV (reference sequence). The trim removed 5 bases at V and 2 bases at J, leaving 6 bases unmatched. The CDR3 region has the DNA TGTGCCAGCAGTCTAAGACAGGGAGCCTACGAGCAGTACTTC. Translated, it gives CASSLRQGAYEQYF.

The rearrangement uses TRBV27 and TRBJ1-4, with D perhaps TRBD1 (6 bases). Between the trimmed V and J ends, which lost 3 bases and 8 bases, there was a span of 10 bases. Germline loops: CDR1 MNHEY, CDR2 SMNVEV (reference sequence). The CDR3 extends over 13 amino acids. Here the CDR3 DNA reads TGTGCCAGCAGTTTCAGGGGCTGGGAAAAACTGTTTTTT. This codes for CASSFRGWEKLFF.

This chain uses TRBV6-5 with TRBJ1-1; D is perhaps TRBD1 (5 bases). The CDR3 extends over 12 amino acids. Trimming shortened V by 6 bases and J by 12 bases, and 17 bases separated the two germline ends. Per germline, CDR1 MNHEY and CDR2 SVGAGI. The CDR3 reads CASSRRDSMSFF. In DNA, the CDR3 is TGTGCCAGCAGCCGCCGGGACTCAATGTCTTTCTTT.

The chain employs TRBV5-1 and TRBJ2-3, with a weak D call TRBD1 (5 bases). This CDR3 has 14 amino acids. CDR1 and CDR2 from the germline V gene are SGHRS and YFSETQ. Trimming left V 0 bases short and J 2 bases short, with 7 bases between. CDR3 DNA: TGCGCCAGCAGCTTGGAACAGGACACAGATACGCAGTATTTT. This sequence encodes CASSLEQDTDTQYF.